This is a list of T cell receptor beta chains from one sample in a study of T cells in Graves' hyperthyroidism and ophthalmopathy. TCRdb used MiXCR to reprocess the multiplex PCR reads, holding one entry per CDR3 protein. The data show 350,000 to 500,000 distinct CDR3 sequences, with approximately 15% seen just once and 5.3% held by the top ten. The sample taken for sequencing was blood. These receptors all come from a woman aged 18-29 years with Graves' hyperthyroidism. Both conserved end residues are part of each CDR3. The order of the fields is CDR3 length, V gene, clone size, J gene, D gene, CDR3 DNA, CDR3 protein. The D gene is left open where the match is weak. Clone size appears in some rows only: once, few, many, or a class for an expanded clone.

>14|TRBV6-2/TRBV6-3|many|TRBJ1-5|NA
TGTGCCAGCAGTTCCGGGGCTCAGAGGCAGCCCCAGCATTTT
CASSSGAQRQPQHF
>15|TRBV7-2|many|TRBJ1-2|TRBD1
TGTGCCAGCAGCTTAGGACCACAGGGGGCGGGAGGCTACACCTTC
CASSLGPQGAGGYTF
>11|TRBV10-3|NA|TRBJ1-3|NA
TGTGCCATCAGTGCAGGGAACACCATATATTTT
CAISAGNTIYF
>16|TRBV6-2/TRBV6-3|NA|TRBJ2-7|TRBD2
TGTGCCAGCAGTTACTCGTGGCTAGCGGGAGGCTACGAGCAGTACTTC
CASSYSWLAGGYEQYF
>16|TRBV7-2|many|TRBJ2-3|TRBD2
TGTGCCAGCAGCTTAGGCGAGGGTAGCGGGAGGGGGACGCAGTATTTT
CASSLGEGSGRGTQYF
>16|TRBV5-1|many|TRBJ2-3|TRBD1
TGCGCCAGCAGCACCTTCCCGGGACAGGGATCAGATACGCAGTATTTT
CASSTFPGQGSDTQYF
>16|TRBV5-1|few|TRBJ2-5|TRBD2
TGCGCCAGCAGCTTGGAAGCGGGAGGGGCCGGCGAGACCCAGTACTTC
CASSLEAGGAGETQYF
>13|TRBV6-1|many|TRBJ1-2|NA
TGTGCCAGCAGTGGTGGGGGAAACTATGGCTACACCTTC
CASSGGGNYGYTF
>15|TRBV27|many|TRBJ1-1|NA
TGTGCCAGCAGCCCCAAGGACGGCTACAACACTGAAGCTTTCTTT
CASSPKDGYNTEAFF
>14|TRBV4-1|many|TRBJ2-5|NA
TGCGCCAGCAGCCAAGTCCCAGGACAAGAGACCCAGTACTTC
CASSQVPGQETQYF
>15|TRBV20-1|few|TRBJ2-7|TRBD2
TGCAGTGCCGGACGGACTAGCGGGATCCAGTACGAGCAGTACTTC
CSAGRTSGIQYEQYF
>13|TRBV20-1|many|TRBJ1-5|NA
TGCAGTGCTAGAACAGGTTTCAATCAGCCCCAGCATTTT
CSARTGFNQPQHF
>14|TRBV20-1|many|TRBJ2-4|NA
TGCAGTGCGTATGGCCAGGACCAAGGGGACATTCAGTACTTC
CSAYGQDQGDIQYF
>16|TRBV6-1|NA|TRBJ2-1|NA
TGTGCCAGCAGTGGCACACCAGCGGGCAGCTACAATGAGCAGTTCTTC
CASSGTPAGSYNEQFF
>18|TRBV4-3|NA|TRBJ1-3|TRBD1
TGCGCCAGCAGCCCGGGGACAGCAAATGCTTTCTCTGGAAACACCATATATTTT
CASSPGTANAFSGNTIYF
>20|TRBV28|many|TRBJ2-4|TRBD2
TGTGCCAGCAGCTCGAGGGGGGGACTAGTAGCTCCCATAGCCAAAAACATTCAGTACTTC
CASSSRGGLVAPIAKNIQYF
>16|TRBV11-2|many|TRBJ2-1|TRBD1
TGTGCCAGCAGCTTAGTCGGGACAGGGGTGTACAATGAGCAGTTCTTC
CASSLVGTGVYNEQFF
>11|TRBV6-1|NA|TRBJ1-1|NA
TGTGCCAGCGCGGGGAGTGCTGAAGCTTTCTTT
CASAGSAEAFF
>14|TRBV7-9|many|TRBJ1-6|TRBD1
TGTGCCAGCAGCTCGGGACAGCATAATTCACCCCTCCACTTT
CASSSGQHNSPLHF
>14|TRBV7-3|many|TRBJ2-2|NA
TGTGCCACCAGAGCCGGATCGAACACCGGGGAGCTGTTTTTT
CATRAGSNTGELFF
>15|TRBV4-2|NA|TRBJ1-2|NA
TGTGCCAGCAGCCGGACGCCCAGGGGAGAGGATGGCTACACCTTC
CASSRTPRGEDGYTF
>11|TRBV6-1|many|TRBJ1-4|NA
TGTGCCAGCAGTGTCTCGGAAAAACTGTTTTTT
CASSVSEKLFF
>15|TRBV7-2|many|TRBJ2-5|TRBD2
TGTGCCAGCAGCTTAACGGGAGGGCACGGAGAGACCCAGTACTTC
CASSLTGGHGETQYF
>12|TRBV28|NA|TRBJ1-2|TRBD1
TGTGCCAGCCGAGGACAGGTCGGAGGCTACACCTTC
CASRGQVGGYTF
>15|TRBV30|many|TRBJ1-3|NA
TGTGCCTGGAGCGCGGACAGTCCCCGGGCAAACACCATATATTTT
CAWSADSPRANTIYF
>15|TRBV6-2/TRBV6-3|many|TRBJ1-5|NA
TGTGCCAGCAGTTACGAGGGGCAGCTTTATCAGCCCCAGCATTTT
CASSYEGQLYQPQHF
>16|TRBV12-3/TRBV12-4|many|TRBJ1-5|NA
TGTGCCAGCAGCCTAATGGCAGGGGCAAGCGATCAGCCCCAGCATTTT
CASSLMAGASDQPQHF
>17|TRBV5-6|NA|TRBJ1-3|NA
TGTGCCAGCAGCTCAACTAACCCGTCTGCTGCTGGAAACACCATATATTTT
CASSSTNPSAAGNTIYF
>15|TRBV28|many|TRBJ1-5|TRBD1
TGTGCCAGCAGTTACAGACAGGGACGCAATCAGCCCCAGCATTTT
CASSYRQGRNQPQHF
>16|TRBV11-1|many|TRBJ2-1|NA
TGTGCCAGCAGCTCACAGCCGGGACTCCTATACAATGAGCAGTTCTTC
CASSSQPGLLYNEQFF
>14|TRBV6-1|many|TRBJ1-1|NA
TGTGCCAGCAGGCCAGGTAGGGGGAACACTGAAGCTTTCTTT
CASRPGRGNTEAFF
>14|TRBV28|many|TRBJ2-7|NA
TGTGCCAGCAGTTTCTATCGGCAGACCTACGAGCAGTACTTC
CASSFYRQTYEQYF
>17|TRBV27|NA|TRBJ2-7|TRBD2
TGTGCCACCAACCGGGTCGGGACTAGCGGCTTTTTATACGAGCAGTACTTC
CATNRVGTSGFLYEQYF
>17|TRBV20-1|few|TRBJ2-6|NA
TGCAGTGCTAGAGATCATAGAGGGCCTACTGGGGCCAACGTCCTGACTTTC
CSARDHRGPTGANVLTF
>16|TRBV18|NA|TRBJ2-7|TRBD2
TGTGCCAGCTCACCCTCCGGGACTAGCGGAGTATACGAGCAGTACTTC
CASSPSGTSGVYEQYF
>14|TRBV20-1|few|TRBJ2-7|TRBD2
TGCAGTGCTAGGACTAGCGTCAACTCCTACGAGCAGTACTTC
CSARTSVNSYEQYF
>13|TRBV19|NA|TRBJ1-5|NA
TGTGCCAGTAGTCCACAGTGGAATCAGCCCCAGCATTTT
CASSPQWNQPQHF
>12|TRBV7-8|many|TRBJ2-1|NA
TGTGCCAGCAGCCCCGCTAGCAATGAGCAGTTCTTC
CASSPASNEQFF
>16|TRBV2|many|TRBJ2-1|NA
TGTGCCAGCAGTGAAGAGGCCCGGACAGCAAACAATGAGCAGTTCTTC
CASSEEARTANNEQFF
>15|TRBV4-1|NA|TRBJ1-2|TRBD1
TGCGCCAGCAGCCAAGTGGACAGGGTTGGCTATGGCTACACCTTC
CASSQVDRVGYGYTF
>15|TRBV2|many|TRBJ2-7|TRBD2
TGTGCCAGCAGTGAGAGCGGGAGGCTCTCCTACGAGCAGTACTTC
CASSESGRLSYEQYF
>14|TRBV7-2|few|TRBJ2-1|TRBD2
TGTGCCAGCAGCTTAGAGGGAGGGATGAGTGAGCAGTTCTTC
CASSLEGGMSEQFF
>12|TRBV20-1|NA|TRBJ2-1|NA
TGCAGTGCTAGAGGGGTAGGCGGCACGCAGTTCTTC
CSARGVGGTQFF